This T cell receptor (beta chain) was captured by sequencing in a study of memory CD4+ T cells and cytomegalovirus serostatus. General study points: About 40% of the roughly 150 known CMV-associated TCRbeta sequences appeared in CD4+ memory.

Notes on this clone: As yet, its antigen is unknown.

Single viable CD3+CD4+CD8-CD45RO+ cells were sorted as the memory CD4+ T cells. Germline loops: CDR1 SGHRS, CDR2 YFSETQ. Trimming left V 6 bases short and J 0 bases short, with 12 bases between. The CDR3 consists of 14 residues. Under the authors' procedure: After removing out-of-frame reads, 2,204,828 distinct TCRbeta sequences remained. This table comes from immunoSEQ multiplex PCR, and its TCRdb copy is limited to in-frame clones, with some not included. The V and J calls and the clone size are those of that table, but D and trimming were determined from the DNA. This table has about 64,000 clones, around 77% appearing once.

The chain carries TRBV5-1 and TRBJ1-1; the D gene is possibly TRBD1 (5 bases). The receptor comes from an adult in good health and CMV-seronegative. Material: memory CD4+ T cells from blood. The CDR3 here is CASNVGGMNTEAFF. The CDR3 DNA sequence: TGCGCCAGCAACGTGGGGGGGATGAACACTGAAGCTTTCTTT.